Presented here are 30 T cell receptor beta chains from one specimen sequenced in a study of blood T cell repertoires in COVID-19. Libraries were prepared by immunoSEQ multiplex PCR; TCRdb keeps only in-frame clonotypes and omits some of them. The sample holds about 370,000 clones, 89% seen once. The specimen sequenced was peripheral blood. The receptors derive from a young woman with COVID-19, enrolled during active disease.

This clone was counted a single time. J is TRBJ2-3 and V is TRBV2, with TRBD2 identical over 9 bases. Germline CDR1 and CDR2: SNHLY and FYNNEI. This CDR3 comprises 15 residues. Trimming cost V 5 bases and J 1 base; bases outside gene matches: 4. CDR3 loop: CASSLAGVGTDTQYF. CDR3 bases: TGTGCCAGCAGTTTAGCGGGGGTGGGCACAGATACGCAGTATTTT.

The chain links TRBV27 to TRBJ2-5; 10 nucleotides match TRBD2. This CDR3 has 14 residues. Germline CDR1 is MNHEY and CDR2 is SMNVEV (reference sequence). V gave up 4 bases and J gave up 5 bases; unmatched junction bases: 4. The DNA for the CDR3 is TGTGCCAGCAGTTCGCTAGCGGGAGAGGAGACCCAGTACTTC. This encodes CASSSLAGEETQYF.

This clone was seen more than once but under ten times. The chain combines TRBV2 with TRBJ2-2, with 12 bases that match TRBD2. V dropped 4 bases and J dropped 2; count of bases not matched to a gene: 2. CDR3 size: 16 residues. Looked up from germline, CDR1 is SNHLY and CDR2 is FYNNEI. The CDR3 loop reads CASSGLAGVNTGELFF. Here the CDR3 DNA reads TGTGCCAGCAGTGGACTAGCGGGAGTTAACACCGGGGAGCTGTTTTTT.

The J gene is TRBJ2-5, the V gene TRBV4-1; 8 positions agree with TRBD1. The CDR3 totals 15 residues. The germline gives CDR1 MGHRA, CDR2 YSYEKL. The V segment lost 4 bases and the J segment 5 bases; nucleotides outside the gene matches: 9. Here the CDR3 DNA reads TGCGCCAGCAGCCCGCCGGACAGGGTGTTTGAGACCCAGTACTTC. Amino acid sequence: CASSPPDRVFETQYF.

The CDR3 sequence is CASRSRDSSGNTIYF. Here the CDR3 DNA reads TGTGCAAGTCGCTCCCGGGACAGCTCTGGAAACACCATATATTTT. The rearrangement links TRBV12-2 to TRBJ1-3; the tabulated D call, TRBD1, remains unverified against the DNA. TRBV12-2 is a pseudogene. This CDR3 comprises 15 residues.

The chain uses TRBV6-6 and TRBJ1-1, with D possibly being TRBD1 (6 bases). The germline CDR1 and CDR2 sequences are MNHNY and SVGAGI (reference sequence). The CDR3 is 13 amino acids. The V end lost 5 bases, the J end lost 5 bases, and 12 bases lay between the germline ends. Here the CDR3 DNA reads TGTGCCAGCAGTCTCGACAGGCCAACTGAAGCTTTCTTT. It is translated as CASSLDRPTEAFF.

V and J are TRBV11-3 and TRBJ2-1; D gene unclear. V was shortened by 1 base and J by 3 bases, with 7 bases between the two germline ends. The germline V gene encodes CDR1 SGHNT and CDR2 YENEEA. This CDR3 comprises 14 residues. The DNA for the CDR3 is TGTGCCAGCAGCTTAGGACTGGGCTACAATGAGCAGTTCTTC. It codes for CASSLGLGYNEQFF.

The genes are TRBV12-5 and TRBJ2-1, with TRBD2 matching 12 bases. Germline CDR1 reads LGHNT; CDR2 reads FRNRAP. The CDR3 spans 17 residues. V was pared by 2 bases and J by 7 bases, with 9 bases of the junction left unmatched. CDR3 nucleotides: TGTGCTAGTGGTTTGAGCGGTAGGGGACTAGCGGGTAATGAGCAGTTCTTC. Residues: CASGLSGRGLAGNEQFF.

The chain recombines TRBV28 with TRBJ2-7; 8 positions agree with TRBD1. The germline gives CDR1 MDHEN, CDR2 SYDVKM. Unmatched junction bases numbered 6, after V lost 6 bases and J lost 11 bases. This CDR3 is 11 amino acids long. The CDR3 sequence is CASSPGQGKYF. The DNA of the CDR3 is TGTGCCAGCAGCCCCGGACAGGGCAAGTACTTC.

The CDR3 coding sequence is TGTGCCAGCAGCCTCGGACAGGAGAACACTGAAGCTTTCTTT. Residues: CASSLGQENTEAFF. The gene calls are TRBV11-3 and TRBJ1-1, with 7 bases aligning to TRBD1. Germline assignment: CDR1 SGHNT and CDR2 YENEEA. The ends lost 5 bases at V and 1 base at J; junction bases unmatched: 4. The CDR3 totals 14 residues.

The chain employs TRBV21-1 and TRBJ1-5; the table calls TRBD1, which could not be checked here. TRBV21-1 is deemed a pseudogene. This CDR3 is 16 amino acids long. CDR3 sequence (DNA): TGTGCCAGCAGTATACAGGGGGCGCGCAGCAATCAGCCCCAGCATTTT. This gives the protein CASSIQGARSNQPQHF.

The rearrangement links TRBV28 to TRBJ1-2; 10 positions agree with TRBD1. The trim removed 5 bases at V and 6 bases at J, leaving 3 bases unmatched. This CDR3 is 13 amino acids long. Germline V gene sequence: CDR1 MDHEN, CDR2 SYDVKM. CDR3 loop: CASSRQGADGYTF. The CDR3 coding sequence is TGTGCCAGCAGTCGACAGGGGGCGGATGGCTACACCTTC.

The chain carries TRBV7-6 and TRBJ2-1, with 7 nucleotides matching TRBD1. The trim removed 5 bases at V and 0 bases at J, leaving 4 bases unmatched. The CDR3 consists of 15 residues. CDR1 is SGHVS and CDR2 is FNYEAQ in the germline V gene. The CDR3 nucleotides are TGTGCCAGCAGCCGGGGACAGCCCTCCTACAATGAGCAGTTCTTC. It codes for CASSRGQPSYNEQFF.

The chain uses TRBV6-5 and TRBJ1-1; tentatively, D is TRBD1 (6 bases). The CDR3 runs 14 residues. Trimming took off 6 bases at V and 7 bases at J, with 18 bases between the two ends. The V gene's germline CDR1 is MNHEY and CDR2 SVGAGI. The CDR3 region is CASSPAGVQGEAFF. The CDR3 DNA reads as TGTGCCAGCAGCCCCGCCGGGGTACAGGGTGAAGCTTTCTTT.

The chain recombines TRBV5-8 with TRBJ2-3; D not certain. V shed 3 bases and J shed 6 bases, with 8 bases lying between them. The germline V gene has CDR1 SGHTS and CDR2 YDEGEE. The CDR3 consists of 12 residues. CDR3 loop: CASSSRLDTQYF. The CDR3 coding sequence is TGTGCCAGCAGCTCTCGTTTGGATACGCAGTATTTT.

V usage is TRBV23-1 and J usage is TRBJ1-5; 12 bases fit TRBD1. TRBV23-1 is given ORF status, its function remaining uncertain. This CDR3 is 15 amino acids long. J gave up 6 bases and V 4 bases, and 4 bases lay outside the gene matches. In DNA, the CDR3 is TGCGCCAGCAGTCCCTGGGACAGGGGGCCTCAGCCCCAGCATTTT. It specifies CASSPWDRGPQPQHF.

This chain uses TRBV27 with TRBJ2-7; 12 bases agree with TRBD2. CDR1 is MNHEY and CDR2 is SMNVEV in the germline V gene (reference sequence). This CDR3 comprises 14 residues. The V and J ends lost 6 bases and 2 bases, in that order; junction bases with no gene match: 2. The CDR3 sequence: CASSLAGGPYEQYF. The CDR3 region has the DNA TGTGCCAGCAGCCTAGCGGGGGGGCCCTACGAGCAGTACTTC.

The chain employs TRBV5-1 and TRBJ2-3; D possibly corresponds to TRBD2 (6 bases). Germline V gene sequence: CDR1 SGHRS, CDR2 YFSETQ. V was trimmed by 7 bases and J by 0 bases, leaving 12 bases between them. CDR3 length: 14 residues. The CDR3 spells CASGRRESTDTQYF. The DNA of the CDR3 is TGCGCCAGCGGCCGGAGGGAGAGCACAGATACGCAGTATTTT.

The CDR3 DNA is TGTGCCATCAGTACAGGGGGCGGACCGAACACTGAAGCTTTCTTT. Translated: CAISTGGGPNTEAFF. The V gene is TRBV10-3, the J gene TRBJ1-1, with 9 bases identical to TRBD1. Germline assignment: CDR1 ENHRY and CDR2 SYGVKD. V trimming: 5 bases; J trimming: 1 base; junction bases outside the gene matches: 5. The CDR3 is made up of 15 amino acids.

This chain connects TRBV5-4 to TRBJ2-2, with D possibly TRBD2 on 6 matching bases. The CDR3 sequence is 15 residues long. V shed 4 bases and J shed 7 bases, with 17 bases lying between them. Germline V lookup: CDR1 SGHNT, CDR2 YYREEE (reference sequence). This CDR3 is CASSPGLNTHGELFF. CDR3 coding DNA: TGTGCCAGCAGCCCGGGACTCAATACCCACGGGGAGCTGTTTTTT. The full variable domain, in which reference TRBV5-4 and TRBJ2-2 provide the parts outside the CDR3, is ETGVTQSPTHLIKTRGQQVTLRCSSQSGHNTVSWYQQALGQGPQFIFQYYREEENGRGNFPPRFSGLQFPNYSSELNVNALELDDSALYLCASSPGLNTHGELFFGEGSRLTVL.

The rearrangement uses TRBV7-9 and TRBJ2-2; D not resolved. Trimming shortened V by 5 bases and J by 0 bases, and 10 bases separated the two germline ends. CDR1 is SEHNR, CDR2 FQNEAQ, per germline (reference sequence). CDR3 length: 15 amino acids. The CDR3 sequence: CASSPPEPNTGELFF. The CDR3 bases are TGTGCCAGCAGCCCCCCGGAGCCGAACACCGGGGAGCTGTTTTTT.

This clone was recorded once. The chain employs TRBV7-2 and TRBJ1-5; 12 bases fit TRBD1. The CDR3 totals 16 residues. CDR1 is SGHTA, CDR2 FQGNSA, per germline. The trim removed 3 bases at V and 6 bases at J, leaving 6 bases unmatched. Here the CDR3 DNA reads TGTGCCAGCAGCTTTGGGACAGGGGGCAGAGGTCAGCCCCAGCATTTT. The encoded protein is CASSFGTGGRGQPQHF.

V gene TRBV28 combines with J gene TRBJ1-1; the D gene is possibly TRBD1 (5 bases). V lost 2 bases and J lost 1, with 8 bases in between. CDR1 is MDHEN, CDR2 SYDVKM, per germline. CDR3 length equals 14 residues. The DNA for the CDR3 is TGTGCCAGCAGTTTAGGGGCGGCGAACACTGAAGCTTTCTTT. It codes for CASSLGAANTEAFF.

The rearrangement uses TRBV6-5 and TRBJ2-1, with TRBD2 identical over 13 bases. The CDR3 extends over 13 amino acids. V lost 2 bases to trimming and J lost 15 bases; unmatched junction nucleotides: 4. CDR1 and CDR2 from the germline V gene are MNHEY and SVGAGI. Here the CDR3 DNA reads TGTGCCAGCAGTTACAGGACTAGCGGGAGATCGTTCTTC. It specifies CASSYRTSGRSFF.

V usage is TRBV6-2 or TRBV6-3 and J usage is TRBJ2-5; tentative D call: TRBD2 (7 bases). Germline CDR1 MNHEY, CDR2 SVGEGT. V was shortened by 3 bases and J by 5 bases, with 16 bases between the two germline ends. This CDR3 spans 15 amino acids. Here the CDR3 DNA reads TGTGCCAGCAGTTATAGGGGGGGGGCGTGGGAGACCCAGTACTTC. This sequence encodes CASSYRGGAWETQYF.

The chain combines TRBV2 with TRBJ2-2; 8 bases agree with TRBD1. This CDR3 is built from 15 residues. The junction had 3 bases not matched to a gene; V was cut back by 5 bases and J by 1 base. Looked up from germline, CDR1 is SNHLY and CDR2 is FYNNEI. The DNA for the CDR3 is TGTGCCAGCAGTACCGGGACAGGGAACACCGGGGAGCTGTTTTTT. Protein sequence: CASSTGTGNTGELFF.

J is TRBJ2-1 and V is TRBV7-2, with D uncertain. This CDR3 spans 15 amino acids. CDR1 is SGHTA, CDR2 FQGNSA, per germline. Trimming removed 2 bases at V and 0 bases at J, with 8 bases between. CDR3 bases: TGTGCCAGCAGCTTAACCCACAGCTCCTACAATGAGCAGTTCTTC. Its protein is CASSLTHSSYNEQFF.

The gene calls are TRBV25-1 and TRBJ2-2; 14 nucleotides agree with TRBD2. Germline V gene lookup returns CDR1 MGHDK and CDR2 SYGVNS. There are 16 residues in the CDR3. J gave up 5 bases and V 6 bases, and 5 bases lay outside the gene matches. CDR3 sequence reads: CASRTSGRGRTGELFF. The CDR3 nucleotides are TGTGCCAGCAGGACTAGCGGGAGGGGTCGGACCGGGGAGCTGTTTTTT.

The rearrangement uses TRBV7-9 and TRBJ2-5; 10 bases match TRBD1. With V trimmed by 0 bases and J by 5 bases, 3 bases remained unmatched. Germline values: CDR1 SEHNR, CDR2 FQNEAQ (reference sequence). This CDR3 has 15 residues. The CDR3 sequence: CASSLAGTGVETQYF. In DNA form, the CDR3 reads TGTGCCAGCAGCTTAGCGGGGACAGGGGTTGAGACCCAGTACTTC.

V is TRBV27 and J is TRBJ1-2; 8 bases agree with TRBD1. CDR3 length: 14 residues. The germline CDR1 and CDR2 sequences are MNHEY and SMNVEV (reference sequence). Trimming took 5 bases from V and 4 from J; bases not matched to a gene: 6. CDR3: CASSPGQGAYGYTF. The CDR3 bases are TGTGCCAGCAGTCCTGGACAGGGTGCCTATGGCTACACCTTC.